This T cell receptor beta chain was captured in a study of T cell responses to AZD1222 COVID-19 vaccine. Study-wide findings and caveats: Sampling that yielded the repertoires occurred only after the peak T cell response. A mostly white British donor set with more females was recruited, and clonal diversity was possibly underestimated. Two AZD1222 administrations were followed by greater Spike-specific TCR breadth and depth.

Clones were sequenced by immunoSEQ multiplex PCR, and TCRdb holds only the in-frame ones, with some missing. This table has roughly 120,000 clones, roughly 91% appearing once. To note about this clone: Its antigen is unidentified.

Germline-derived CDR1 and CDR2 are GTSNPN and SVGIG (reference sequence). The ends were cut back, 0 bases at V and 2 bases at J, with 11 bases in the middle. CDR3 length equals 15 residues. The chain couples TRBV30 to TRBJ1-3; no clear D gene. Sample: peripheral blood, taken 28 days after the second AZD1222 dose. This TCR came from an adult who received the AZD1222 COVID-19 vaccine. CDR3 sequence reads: CAWSVRGRTGNTIYF. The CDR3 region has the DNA TGTGCCTGGAGTGTCCGTGGGAGGACTGGAAACACCATATATTTT.